The entry below describes one T cell receptor (beta chain). These data are taken from a study of memory CD4+ T cells and cytomegalovirus serostatus. The wider study: This sample comes from healthy Belgian adults, roughly 9 CMV seropositive, about 23 seronegative.

Single viable CD3+CD4+CD8-CD45RO+ cells were sorted as the memory CD4+ T cells. Positive selection with CD4 microbeads enriched total CD4+ T cells. Repertoires were generated with immunoSEQ multiplex PCR, while TCRdb's copy carries only in-frame clones and drops some. The table includes about 29,000 clones, around 75% detected once. The receptor's source is an adult in good health and CMV-seronegative. Sequences were obtained from memory CD4+ T cells from blood.

The CDR3 here is CASSKTGYEAFF. The DNA for the CDR3 is TGTGCCAGCAGTAAGACAGGCTATGAAGCTTTCTTT. The chain carries TRBV7-9 and TRBJ1-1; possibly TRBD1 for D (6 bases). Germline V lookup: CDR1 SEHNR, CDR2 FQNEAQ (reference sequence). Trimming removed 6 bases from V and 7 bases from J, with 12 bases in between. This CDR3 comprises 12 residues.